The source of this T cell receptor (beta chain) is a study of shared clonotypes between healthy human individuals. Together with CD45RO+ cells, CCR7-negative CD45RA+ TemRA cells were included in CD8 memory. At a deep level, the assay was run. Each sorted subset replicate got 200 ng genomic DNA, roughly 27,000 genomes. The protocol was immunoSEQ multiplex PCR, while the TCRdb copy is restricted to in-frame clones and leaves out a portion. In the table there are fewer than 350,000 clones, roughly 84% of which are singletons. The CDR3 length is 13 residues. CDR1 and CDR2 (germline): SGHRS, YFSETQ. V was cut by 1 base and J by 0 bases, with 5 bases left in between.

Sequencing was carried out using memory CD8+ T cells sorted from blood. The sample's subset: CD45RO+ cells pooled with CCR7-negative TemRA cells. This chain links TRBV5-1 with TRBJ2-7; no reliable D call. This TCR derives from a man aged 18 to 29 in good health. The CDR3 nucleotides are TGCGCCAGCAGCTTGTCGGTCTCCTACGAGCAGTACTTC. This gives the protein CASSLSVSYEQYF.